This TCR beta chain was identified during a study of cytomegalovirus exposure and HLA in healthy donors. Study observations and caveats: Productive status was seen about 87% or about 30% of the time for most TCR beta V segments in an earlier analysis.

Of note for this clone: The antigen remains unidentified.

The PCR used 60 Vbeta and 13 Jbeta primers. Produced via immunoSEQ multiplex PCR; TCRdb's table is partial and in-frame only. The sample lists approximately 90,000 clones, over 60% occurring once. Germline CDR1 SGDLS, CDR2 YYNGEE. V shed 0 bases and J 6 bases; nucleotides not matched to a gene: 4. The CDR3 loop spans 15 amino acids. This TCR was recovered from a man aged 40-49 years in good health and CMV-seronegative. The specimen was PBMCs. The chain employs TRBV9 and TRBJ2-3; TRBD2 matches 10 bases. The CDR3, as DNA: TGTGCCAGCAGCGTAGCTAGCGGGGGTGCTGATACGCAGTATTTT. It codes for CASSVASGGADTQYF.